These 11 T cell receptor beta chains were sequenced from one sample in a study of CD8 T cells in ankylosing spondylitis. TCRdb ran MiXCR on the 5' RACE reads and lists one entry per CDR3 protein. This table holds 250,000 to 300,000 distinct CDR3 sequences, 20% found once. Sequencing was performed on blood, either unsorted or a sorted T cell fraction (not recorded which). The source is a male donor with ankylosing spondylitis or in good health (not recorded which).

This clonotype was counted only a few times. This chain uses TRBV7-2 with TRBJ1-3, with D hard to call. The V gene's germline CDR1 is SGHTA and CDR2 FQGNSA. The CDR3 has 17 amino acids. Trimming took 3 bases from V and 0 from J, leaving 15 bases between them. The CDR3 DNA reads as TGTGCCAGCAGCTTGCTACCCTCAGGAAACTCTGGAAACACCATATATTTT. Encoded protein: CASSLLPSGNSGNTIYF. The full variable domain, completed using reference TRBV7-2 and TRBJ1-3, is GAGVSQSPSNKVTEKGKDVELRCDPISGHTALYWYRQSLGQGLEFLIYFQGNSAPDKSGLPSDRFSAERTGGSVSTLTIQRTQQEDSAVYLCASSLLPSGNSGNTIYFGEGSWLTVV.

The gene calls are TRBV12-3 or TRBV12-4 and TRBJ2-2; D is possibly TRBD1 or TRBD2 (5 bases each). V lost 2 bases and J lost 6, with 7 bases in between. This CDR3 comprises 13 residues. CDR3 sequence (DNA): TGTGCCAGCAGTTTATTGGGGGCCGGGGAGCTGTTTTTT. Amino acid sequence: CASSLLGAGELFF.

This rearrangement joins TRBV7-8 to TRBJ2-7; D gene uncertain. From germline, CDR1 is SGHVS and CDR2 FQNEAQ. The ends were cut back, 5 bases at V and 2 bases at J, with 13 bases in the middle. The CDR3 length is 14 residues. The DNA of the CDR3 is TGTGCCAGCAGCCCCGATAAGTGGGCCTACGAGCAGTACGTC. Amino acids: CASSPDKWAYEQYV.

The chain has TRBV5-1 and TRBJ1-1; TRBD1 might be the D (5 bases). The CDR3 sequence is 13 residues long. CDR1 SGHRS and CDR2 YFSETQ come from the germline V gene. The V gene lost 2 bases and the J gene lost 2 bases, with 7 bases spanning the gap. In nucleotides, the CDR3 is TGCGCCAGCAGCTTCCGGGACAACACTGAAGCTTTCTTT. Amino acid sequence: CASSFRDNTEAFF. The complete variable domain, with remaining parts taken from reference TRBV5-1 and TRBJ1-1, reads KAGVTQTPRYLIKTRGQQVTLSCSPISGHRSVSWYQQTPGQGLQFLFEYFSETQRNKGNFPGRFSGRQFSNSRSEMNVSTLELGDSALYLCASSFRDNTEAFFGQGTRLTVV.

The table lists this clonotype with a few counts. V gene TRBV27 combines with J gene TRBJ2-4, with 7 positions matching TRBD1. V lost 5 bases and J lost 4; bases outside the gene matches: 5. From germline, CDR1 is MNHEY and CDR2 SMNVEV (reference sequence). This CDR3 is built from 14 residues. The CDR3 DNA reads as TGTGCCAGCAGTGGGTGGGACAGTAAAAACATTCAGTACTTC. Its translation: CASSGWDSKNIQYF.

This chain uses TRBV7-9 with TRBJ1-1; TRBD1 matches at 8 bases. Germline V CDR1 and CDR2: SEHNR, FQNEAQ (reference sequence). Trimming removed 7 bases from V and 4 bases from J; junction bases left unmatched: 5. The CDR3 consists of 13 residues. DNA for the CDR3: TGTGCCAGCATCACCACAGGGGGCACTGAAGCTTTCTTT. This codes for CASITTGGTEAFF.

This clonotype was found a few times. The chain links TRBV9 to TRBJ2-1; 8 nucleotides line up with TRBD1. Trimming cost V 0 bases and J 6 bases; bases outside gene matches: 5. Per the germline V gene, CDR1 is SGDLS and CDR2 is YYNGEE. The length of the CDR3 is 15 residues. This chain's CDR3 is CASSVEDRVGNEQFF. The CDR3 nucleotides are TGTGCCAGCAGCGTAGAGGACAGGGTGGGCAATGAGCAGTTCTTC.

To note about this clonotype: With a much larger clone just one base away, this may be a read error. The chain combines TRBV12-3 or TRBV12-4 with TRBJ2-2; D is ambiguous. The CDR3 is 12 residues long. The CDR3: CASKINTAELFF. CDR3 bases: TGTGCCAGCAAAATTAACACCGCGGAGCTGTTTTTT.

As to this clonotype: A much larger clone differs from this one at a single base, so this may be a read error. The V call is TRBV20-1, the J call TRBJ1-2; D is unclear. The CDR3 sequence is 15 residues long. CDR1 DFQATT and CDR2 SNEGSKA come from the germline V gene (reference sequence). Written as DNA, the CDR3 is TGCAGTGCAAGAGTGCCTGCCACCTGGAACTATGTCTACACCTTC. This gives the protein CSARVPATWNYVYTF.

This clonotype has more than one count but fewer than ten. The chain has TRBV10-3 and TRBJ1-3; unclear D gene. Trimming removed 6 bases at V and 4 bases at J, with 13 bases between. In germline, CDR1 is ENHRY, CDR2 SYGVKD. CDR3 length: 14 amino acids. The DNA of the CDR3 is TGTGCCATCAGCCCCGGGGTGGTCGGAAACACCATATATTTT. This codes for CAISPGVVGNTIYF.

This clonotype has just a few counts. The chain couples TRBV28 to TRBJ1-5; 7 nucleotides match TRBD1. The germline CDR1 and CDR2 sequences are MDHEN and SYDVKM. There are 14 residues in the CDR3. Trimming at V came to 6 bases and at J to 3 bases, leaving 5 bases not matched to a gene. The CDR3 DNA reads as TGTGCCAGCAGACCTACAGGGGTCAATCAGCCCCAGCATTTT. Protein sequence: CASRPTGVNQPQHF. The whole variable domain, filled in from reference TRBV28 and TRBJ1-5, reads DVKVTQSSRYLVKRTGEKVFLECVQDMDHENMFWYRQDPGLGLRLIYFSYDVKMKEKGDIPEGYSVSREKKERFSLILESASTNQTSMYLCASRPTGVNQPQHFGDGTRLSIL.